Below are 25 T cell receptor beta chains sequenced from a single sample in a study of blood T cells in healthy people across ages. Using a J-beta primer mix together with a sample-barcoded 5' primer, a second PCR was run for about 6 to 11 cycles. TCRdb used MiXCR to reprocess the 5' RACE reads, holding one entry per CDR3 protein. The data hold roughly 1.7 million distinct CDR3 sequences, with about 32% observed a single time. The sequenced sample was blood. These receptors were taken from a woman aged 25 to 45 in good health.

The genes are TRBV7-9 and TRBJ2-3; weak D call: TRBD1 (5 bases). V was cut by 4 bases and J by 4 bases, with 15 bases left in between. There are 15 residues in the CDR3. The germline V gene has CDR1 SEHNR and CDR2 FQNEAQ (reference sequence). In DNA form, the CDR3 reads TGTGCCAGCAGCTCCGACAGAAGGGTCGCAGATACGCAGTATTTT. Protein sequence: CASSSDRRVADTQYF.

This clonotype was picked up a small number of times. V usage is TRBV12-3 or TRBV12-4 and J usage is TRBJ2-2; TRBD2 is a possible D gene (5 bases). Trimming took off 7 bases at V and 6 bases at J, with 12 bases between the two ends. This CDR3 region has 13 residues. This CDR3 reads CASTTSFSGELFF. In DNA form, the CDR3 reads TGTGCCAGCACCACTAGTTTCTCCGGGGAGCTGTTTTTT.

The chain carries TRBV29-1 and TRBJ1-1; D ambiguous. V gave up 4 bases and J gave up 7 bases, with 10 bases separating them. Germline assignment: CDR1 SQVTM and CDR2 ANQGSEA. CDR3 length equals 11 residues. Here the CDR3 DNA reads TGCAGCGTTGGGGTAGCGTTTGAAGCTTTCTTT. Amino acids: CSVGVAFEAFF.

The chain carries TRBV4-1 and TRBJ2-1; tentatively, D is TRBD1 (6 bases). The J call may be mistaken, given a closer DNA end match to TRBJ2-7. Germline loops: CDR1 MGHRA, CDR2 YSYEKL. This CDR3 comprises 16 residues. The CDR3 spells CASSQLLLTRDNEQYF. The DNA of the CDR3 is TGCGCCAGCAGCCAACTCCTCTTAACCAGGGACAATGAGCAGTACTTC.

In its sample, this clonotype was seen a few times. The chain employs TRBV20-1 and TRBJ2-3; 9 nucleotides match TRBD1. Germline V gene sequence: CDR1 DFQATT, CDR2 SNEGSKA (reference sequence). Trimming took 5 bases from V and 6 from J; bases not matched to a gene: 6. The CDR3 is made up of 13 amino acids. CDR3 sequence (DNA): TGCAGTGCTCCTGGGACAGGGAGGGATACGCAGTATTTT. The encoded protein is CSAPGTGRDTQYF.

The table lists this clonotype with a few counts. The gene calls are TRBV5-1 and TRBJ1-2; 7 bases agree with TRBD1. V dropped 4 bases and J dropped 7; count of bases not matched to a gene: 7. Germline-derived CDR1 and CDR2 are SGHRS and YFSETQ. The CDR3 is 13 amino acids. CDR3 bases: TGCGCCAGCAGCCTGAACAGGGGTCGTGGCTACACCTTC. This encodes CASSLNRGRGYTF. The full variable domain, with the rest looked up from reference TRBV5-1 and TRBJ1-2, is KAGVTQTPRYLIKTRGQQVTLSCSPISGHRSVSWYQQTPGQGLQFLFEYFSETQRNKGNFPGRFSGRQFSNSRSEMNVSTLELGDSALYLCASSLNRGRGYTFGSGTRLTVV.

The rearrangement links TRBV12-3 or TRBV12-4 to TRBJ2-1; a possible D gene is TRBD1 (6 bases). V lost 5 bases, J lost 7 bases, and 9 bases lay in between. The length of the CDR3 is 12 residues. The chain's CDR3 is CASSTGINEQFF. CDR3 DNA sequence: TGTGCCAGCAGTACAGGGATAAATGAGCAGTTCTTC.

This clonotype was found a few times. The rearrangement links TRBV28 to TRBJ2-1; maybe TRBD2 (6 bases). Deletions cut 4 bases from V and 12 bases from J, with 16 bases between. The germline V gene has CDR1 MDHEN and CDR2 SYDVKM. This CDR3 has 13 amino acids. CDR3 nucleotide sequence: TGTGCCAGCAGTTCCCCCCTTGGAGGGAGGCAGTTCTTC. Translation gives CASSSPLGGRQFF.

As to this clonotype: This clone may be a read error of a much larger clone one base away. The V call is TRBV4-1, the J call TRBJ2-5, with D maybe TRBD2 (6 bases). This CDR3 region has 16 residues. V lost 4 bases and J 2 bases, leaving 17 bases between the germline ends. Germline CDR1 and CDR2: MGHRA and YSYEKL. CDR3 region: CASSRGPAGIQETQYF. The CDR3 DNA reads TGCGCCAGCAGCCGAGGACCAGCGGGCATACAAGAGACCCAGTACTTC.

As regards this clonotype: A much larger clone lies one base from this, so it may be a read error. V usage is TRBV13 and J usage is TRBJ2-5, with D hard to call. Germline lookup yields CDR1 PRHDT and CDR2 FYEKMQ (reference sequence). The CDR3 spans 14 residues. V lost 4 bases and J 2 bases, leaving 11 bases between the germline ends. The CDR3 sequence: CASSSVGPQETQYF. CDR3 bases: TGTGCCAGCAGCTCAGTTGGACCACAAGAGACCCAGTACTTC.

The chain links TRBV9 to TRBJ2-1; possible D gene TRBD2, 5 bases. With 0 bases removed from V and 5 bases from J, the gap between germline ends came to 18 bases. This CDR3 is 17 amino acids long. CDR1 and CDR2 (germline): SGDLS, YYNGEE. The CDR3 loop is CASSVEVAFNEDNEQFF. The CDR3 DNA reads as TGTGCCAGCAGCGTAGAAGTAGCGTTCAACGAGGACAATGAGCAGTTCTTC.

The chain uses TRBV9 and TRBJ2-1; D is perhaps TRBD2 (5 bases). V gave up 5 bases and J gave up 8 bases, with 17 bases separating them. Germline V gene sequence: CDR1 SGDLS, CDR2 YYNGEE. This CDR3 has 14 residues. DNA of the CDR3: TGTGCCAGCAGTGCTCTTGGGATCGGGGATGAGCAGTTCTTC. Residues: CASSALGIGDEQFF.

About this clonotype: One end of the junction does not line up with germline, which may come from a read error. This chain links TRBV7-9 with TRBJ2-3; D uncertain. The CDR3 is 14 residues long. From germline, CDR1 is SEHNR and CDR2 FQNEAQ (reference sequence). The CDR3 nucleotides read TGTGTCAGCAGCTTAGCTGTCTTGAGAGATACGCAGTATTTT. Amino acids: CVSSLAVLRDTQYF.

As for this clonotype: A much more abundant neighbour one base away suggests this may be a read error. The chain carries TRBV27 and TRBJ1-2; weak D call: TRBD1 (6 bases). The CDR3 is 13 residues long. CDR1 MNHEY and CDR2 SMNVEV come from the germline V gene (reference sequence). The CDR3 nucleotides read TGTGCCAGCAGTCCCAGGGGCGGCTATGGCCACACCTTC. This translates into CASSPRGGYGHTF.

The chain uses TRBV11-2 and TRBJ1-3; 7 positions agree with TRBD1. The CDR3 length is 16 residues. V dropped 5 bases and J dropped 0; count of bases not matched to a gene: 7. Germline CDR1 reads SGHAT; CDR2 reads FQNNGV. DNA of the CDR3: TGTGCCAGCAGCAAAATACAGGGGAGCTCTGGAAACACCATATATTTT. It encodes CASSKIQGSSGNTIYF. The variable domain in full, with the rest retrieved from reference TRBV11-2 and TRBJ1-3, is EAGVAQSPRYKIIEKRQSVAFWCNPISGHATLYWYQQILGQGPKLLIQFQNNGVVDDSQLPKDRFSAERLKGVDSTLKIQPAKLEDSAVYLCASSKIQGSSGNTIYFGEGSWLTVV.

In this sample, this clonotype turned up many times. V usage is TRBV12-3 or TRBV12-4 and J usage is TRBJ1-5; D call uncertain. The CDR3 totals 12 residues. V was clipped by 6 bases and J by 5 bases, with 8 bases between them. The CDR3 reads CASSQTYQPQHF. CDR3 DNA sequence: TGTGCCAGCAGCCAAACTTATCAGCCCCAGCATTTT.

J is TRBJ1-2 and V is TRBV7-6; a possible D gene is TRBD1 (5 bases). CDR1 SGHVS and CDR2 FNYEAQ come from the germline V gene. The V gene lost 5 bases and the J gene lost 3 bases, with 10 bases spanning the gap. The CDR3 spans 13 residues. CDR3 nucleotide sequence: TGTGCCAGCAGCACCGAGGGGCACTATGGCTACACCTTC. This translates into CASSTEGHYGYTF.

This clonotype was seen only a few times. The V call is TRBV20-1, the J call TRBJ2-7; 9 bases fit TRBD2. There are 14 residues in the CDR3. After removal of 1 base from V and 3 bases from J, the junction contained 4 bases not matched to a gene. Germline V CDR1 and CDR2: DFQATT, SNEGSKA (reference sequence). The CDR3 DNA reads as TGCAGTGCTAGAGCCCTAGCGGGGAGCTACGAGCAGTACTTC. As protein: CSARALAGSYEQYF.

In nucleotides, the CDR3 is TGTGCCAGCAGCTCCGCCGTGGGGGAGTCTGGCTACACCTTC. It is translated as CASSSAVGESGYTF. The J gene is TRBJ1-2, the V gene TRBV6-6, with D possibly TRBD1 on 5 matching bases. This CDR3 is 14 amino acids long. CDR1 is MNHNY, CDR2 SVGAGI, per germline (reference sequence). Trimming took off 6 bases at V and 7 bases at J, with 18 bases between the two ends.

The chain links TRBV28 to TRBJ1-5, with unresolved D. The CDR3 is made up of 16 amino acids. Germline V gene data show CDR1 as MDHEN and CDR2 as SYDVKM. Trimming stripped 6 bases from V and 8 bases from J, with 23 bases between. The CDR3 loop is CASRPLGSPKFKPQHF. CDR3 in DNA: TGTGCCAGCAGACCCTTGGGCAGCCCAAAATTTAAGCCCCAGCATTTT.

This clonotype has just a few counts. The V gene is TRBV3-1, the J gene TRBJ2-3; no reliable D call. The CDR3 contains 13 residues. V was clipped by 8 bases and J by 5 bases, with 14 bases between them. In germline, CDR1 is LGHDT, CDR2 YNNKEL (reference sequence). DNA of the CDR3: TGTGCCAGCCGACGCGGCGAAGGAGATACGCAGTATTTT. Encoded protein: CASRRGEGDTQYF.

This clonotype was recorded a few times. The rearrangement uses TRBV12-3 or TRBV12-4 and TRBJ2-2, with 9 bases aligning to TRBD1. CDR3 length: 15 amino acids. Germline trimming cut 3 bases from V and 8 bases from J; bases unmatched to any gene: 7. CDR3: CASSFLQGARGELFF. The CDR3 nucleotides are TGTGCCAGCAGTTTCTTACAGGGGGCAAGAGGGGAGCTGTTTTTT.

This rearrangement joins TRBV7-2 to TRBJ2-5; the match to TRBD2 covers 9 bases. This CDR3 has 14 residues. From germline, CDR1 is SGHTA and CDR2 FQGNSA. Losses at the gene ends were 7 bases for V and 3 bases for J; bases not matched to a gene: 6. CDR3 sequence reads: CASTRSGGKETQYF. The CDR3 DNA follows: TGTGCCAGCACAAGAAGCGGGGGGAAAGAGACCCAGTACTTC.

This clonotype was seen a single time. The chain joins TRBV3-1 to TRBJ1-1; no firm D call. CDR1 and CDR2 (germline): LGHDT, YNNKEL (reference sequence). The CDR3 has 16 amino acids. V dropped 4 bases and J dropped 0 bases, with 15 bases sitting between them. For the CDR3, the DNA is TGTGCCAGCAGCCGAGGGTCCGGGAACATGAACACTGAAGCTTTCTTT. Translation: CASSRGSGNMNTEAFF. The complete variable domain, with remaining parts taken from reference TRBV3-1 and TRBJ1-1, reads DTAVSQTPKYLVTQMGNDKSIKCEQNLGHDTMYWYKQDSKKFLKIMFSYNNKELIINETVPNRFSPKSPDKAHLNLHINSLELGDSAVYFCASSRGSGNMNTEAFFGQGTRLTVV.

There are a few counts of this clonotype. This rearrangement joins TRBV6-5 to TRBJ2-5; D remains unclear. The CDR3 contains 17 residues. The germline V gene has CDR1 MNHEY and CDR2 SVGAGI. The V and J ends lost 0 bases and 5 bases respectively, with 19 bases between them. This chain's CDR3 is CASSYSKSYSSRETQYF. CDR3 coding DNA: TGTGCCAGCAGTTACTCGAAAAGTTACAGCTCCAGGGAGACCCAGTACTTC.